The 22 T cell receptor beta chains given below trace back to one sample, sequenced in a study of T-cell memory formation after mild COVID-19. TCRdb processed the 5' RACE reads anew with MiXCR; each CDR3 protein has one entry. The data show approximately 580,000 distinct CDR3 sequences, around 20% seen once. Sequencing was performed on PBMCs or a T cell subset sorted from them (not recorded which). These receptor sequences come from an adult woman who had mild COVID-19 (a few samples of this study predate the infection). Cell type and time point are not known.

The CDR3 DNA follows: TGTGCCAGCAGCGCGGGACAGGGGTTTAACACCGGGGAGCTGTTTTTT. Translated, it gives CASSAGQGFNTGELFF. The rearrangement joins TRBV7-7 to TRBJ2-2, with 10 bases lining up with TRBD1. Germline CDR1 and CDR2: SSHAT and FNYEAQ (reference sequence). The length of the CDR3 is 16 residues. V trimming: 5 bases; J trimming: 2 bases; junction bases outside the gene matches: 5.

This chain joins TRBV15 and TRBJ1-1; TRBD1 agrees at 8 bases. This CDR3 spans 16 amino acids. Germline V CDR1 and CDR2: LNHNV, YYDKDF (reference sequence). After removal of 6 bases from V and 1 base from J, the junction contained 10 bases not matched to a gene. The CDR3 here is CATRTGARGRNTEAFF. CDR3 nucleotide sequence: TGTGCCACCAGGACAGGGGCTCGGGGGAGGAACACTGAAGCTTTCTTT.

This chain joins TRBV12-5 and TRBJ2-3; D is possibly TRBD2 (6 bases). CDR1 and CDR2 (germline): LGHNT, FRNRAP. This CDR3 has 14 amino acids. V lost 9 bases, J lost 5 bases, and 18 bases lay in between. CDR3 protein: CASALSGGIDTQYF. The CDR3, as DNA: TGTGCTAGCGCCCTTAGCGGTGGCATAGATACGCAGTATTTT.

The CDR3 protein is CSVGLASNTGELFF. DNA for the CDR3: TGCAGCGTGGGACTAGCCTCAAACACCGGGGAGCTGTTTTTT. The chain has TRBV29-1 and TRBJ2-2, with 9 bases lining up with TRBD2. The CDR3 length is 14 residues. Germline-derived CDR1 and CDR2 are SQVTM and ANQGSEA. With V trimmed by 6 bases and J by 2 bases, 4 bases remained unmatched.

The V gene is TRBV12-3 or TRBV12-4, the J gene TRBJ1-2; tentative D call: TRBD1 (6 bases). The CDR3 totals 14 residues. Trimming left V 6 bases short and J 7 bases short, with 18 bases between. The CDR3 here is CASSLAGTTRGYTF. CDR3 nucleotides: TGTGCCAGCAGCCTAGCGGGGACAACCCGTGGCTACACCTTC.

This rearrangement joins TRBV3-1 to TRBJ1-1, with D perhaps TRBD1 (6 bases). There are 13 residues in the CDR3. CDR1 and CDR2 from the germline V gene are LGHDT and YNNKEL (reference sequence). Trimming cost V 2 bases and J 5 bases, with 9 bases left between them. The CDR3 bases are TGTGCCAGCAGCCAACTACAGGGTACTGAAGCTTTCTTT. As protein: CASSQLQGTEAFF.

The J gene is TRBJ1-1, the V gene TRBV28, with 10 bases that match TRBD1. Germline lookup yields CDR1 MDHEN and CDR2 SYDVKM. This CDR3 spans 16 amino acids. V was clipped by 3 bases and J by 5 bases; unmatched bases: 9. The CDR3 DNA follows: TGTGCCAGCAGTTTTCCCAAGGGACAGGGGTTGACTGAAGCTTTCTTT. This codes for CASSFPKGQGLTEAFF.

The V gene is TRBV7-9, the J gene TRBJ2-2, with D tentatively TRBD2 (6 bases). Deletions cut 8 bases from V and 3 bases from J, with 16 bases between. The length of the CDR3 is 15 residues. CDR1 SEHNR and CDR2 FQNEAQ come from the germline V gene (reference sequence). CDR3 DNA sequence: TGTGCCAGCCCGGGGGAGCAGGGAGACACCGGGGAGCTGTTTTTT. Its protein is CASPGEQGDTGELFF.

J is TRBJ2-3 and V is TRBV19; D unresolved. Trimming took off 7 bases at V and 0 bases at J, with 14 bases between the two ends. The CDR3 runs 15 residues. Germline V CDR1 and CDR2: LNHDA, SQIVND (reference sequence). For the CDR3, the DNA is TGTGCCAGTACAGACCGGGTTAGGAGCACAGATACGCAGTATTTT. Amino acids: CASTDRVRSTDTQYF.

This clonotype was observed a few times. The gene calls are TRBV6-1 and TRBJ2-5, with 9 bases fitting TRBD1. The J segment lost 3 bases and the V segment lost 8 bases, leaving 13 bases of the junction unmatched. CDR3 length: 16 residues. Germline V gene sequence: CDR1 MNHNS, CDR2 SASEGT. The CDR3 DNA reads as TGTGCCAGCCTCGACCGGGACAGGGTGGAGGAAGAGACCCAGTACTTC. Amino acids: CASLDRDRVEEETQYF.

The chain carries TRBV6-2 or TRBV6-3 and TRBJ1-5, with TRBD1 as a possible D gene (6 bases). This CDR3 has 17 residues. Germline V gene data show CDR1 as MNHEY and CDR2 as SVGEGT. Between the trimmed V and J ends, which lost 5 bases and 0 bases, there was a span of 17 bases. The CDR3 sequence: CASSTFGDIDSNQPQHF. CDR3 in DNA: TGTGCCAGCAGTACCTTTGGGGACATCGATAGCAATCAGCCCCAGCATTTT.

This clonotype was counted a few times. This chain links TRBV18 with TRBJ2-7; 7 nucleotides align to TRBD2. V was clipped by 6 bases and J by 2 bases; unmatched bases: 13. The CDR3 is 16 residues long. Germline V CDR1 and CDR2: KGHSH, LQKENI. In nucleotides, the CDR3 is TGTGCCAGCTCCCGTGACTGGGGAGGGAACGCCTACGAGCAGTACTTC. It encodes CASSRDWGGNAYEQYF.

The V call is TRBV5-1, the J call TRBJ1-6; D is possibly TRBD1 (5 bases). Per germline, CDR1 SGHRS and CDR2 YFSETQ. The CDR3 contains 15 residues. V was shortened by 5 bases and J by 7 bases, with 16 bases between the two germline ends. The CDR3: CASSPLVGANSPLHF. The CDR3 DNA sequence: TGCGCCAGCAGTCCCTTGGTCGGGGCAAATTCACCCCTCCACTTT.

The CDR3 DNA is TGCAGTGCTAGAGATTTGAGGGGTGATGTCTACAATGAGCAGTTCTTC. This sequence encodes CSARDLRGDVYNEQFF. V is TRBV20-1 and J is TRBJ2-1; D is perhaps TRBD1 or TRBD2 (5 bases each). The CDR3 is made up of 16 amino acids. Trimming shortened V by 0 bases and J by 3 bases, and 15 bases separated the two germline ends. The germline V gene has CDR1 DFQATT and CDR2 SNEGSKA (reference sequence).

This clonotype was picked up one time. The CDR3 loop is CASTPQSTGFRTDTQYF. In nucleotides, the CDR3 is TGCGCCAGCACCCCCCAATCGACAGGGTTTCGTACAGATACGCAGTATTTT. The rearrangement links TRBV5-1 to TRBJ2-3, with 7 bases identical to TRBD1. The CDR3 has 17 residues. Unmatched junction bases numbered 16, after V lost 6 bases and J lost 3 bases. CDR1 SGHRS and CDR2 YFSETQ come from the germline V gene. Complete variable domain (other parts from reference TRBV5-1 and TRBJ2-3): KAGVTQTPRYLIKTRGQQVTLSCSPISGHRSVSWYQQTPGQGLQFLFEYFSETQRNKGNFPGRFSGRQFSNSRSEMNVSTLELGDSALYLCASTPQSTGFRTDTQYFGPGTRLTVL.

A few counts support this clonotype. This rearrangement joins TRBV4-2 to TRBJ1-2, with unresolved D. Germline CDR1 is LGHNA and CDR2 is YNFKEQ. The CDR3 spans 16 residues. With 0 bases removed from V and 0 bases from J, the gap between germline ends came to 11 bases. CDR3 DNA sequence: TGTGCCAGCAGCCAAGAGTCAGCGGCCCCTAACTATGGCTACACCTTC. This sequence encodes CASSQESAAPNYGYTF.

The sample holds many counts of this clonotype. The chain carries TRBV7-6 and TRBJ2-5; D remains unclear. The CDR3 extends over 12 amino acids. Trimming stripped 6 bases from V and 5 bases from J, with 10 bases between. Germline CDR1 and CDR2: SGHVS and FNYEAQ. In DNA, the CDR3 is TGTGCCAGCAGTTTTTCGTCGGAGACCCAGTACTTC. Its protein is CASSFSSETQYF.

This clonotype appeared a few times. CDR3 region: CASSPPGVRGYGYTF. The CDR3 nucleotides are TGTGCCAGCAGTCCCCCCGGGGTCAGGGGCTATGGCTACACCTTC. The genes are TRBV12-3 or TRBV12-4 and TRBJ1-2; tentative D call: TRBD1 (6 bases). V was shortened by 5 bases and J by 4 bases, with 17 bases between the two germline ends. CDR3 size: 15 residues.

This clonotype was seen a handful of times. The gene calls are TRBV9 and TRBJ2-7; a weak D match, TRBD2 (6 bases). V lost 4 bases to trimming and J lost 0 bases, with 17 bases between them. Germline-derived CDR1 and CDR2 are SGDLS and YYNGEE. The CDR3 loop spans 16 amino acids. The CDR3: CASSPHIGDSSYEQYF. The CDR3 coding sequence is TGTGCCAGCAGCCCCCATATTGGGGACTCCTCCTACGAGCAGTACTTC. Together with reference TRBV9 and TRBJ2-7, the CDR3 gives the full variable domain: DSGVTQTPKHLITATGQRVTLRCSPRSGDLSVYWYQQSLDQGLQFLIQYYNGEERAKGNILERFSAQQFPDLHSELNLSSLELGDSALYFCASSPHIGDSSYEQYFGPGTRLTVT.

This sequence joins TRBV24-1 and TRBJ2-6, with D possibly TRBD2 on 6 matching bases. Trimming removed 5 bases from V and 0 bases from J, with 16 bases in between. The CDR3 loop spans 18 amino acids. Germline V gene lookup returns CDR1 KGHDR and CDR2 SFDVKD. The CDR3 nucleotides read TGTGCCACCAGTGGCGGGGCCTCCCCCCTCTCTGGGGCCAACGTCCTGACTTTC. Residues: CATSGGASPLSGANVLTF.

This clonotype was picked up a small number of times. V gene TRBV3-1 combines with J gene TRBJ1-1; D is unresolved. The CDR3 spans 15 residues. V gave up 0 bases and J gave up 4 bases, with 12 bases separating them. Germline loops: CDR1 LGHDT, CDR2 YNNKEL (reference sequence). The CDR3 loop reads CASSQDGRFATEAFF. The CDR3 nucleotides read TGTGCCAGCAGCCAAGACGGGCGGTTTGCCACTGAAGCTTTCTTT.

This clonotype has only a few counts. The genes are TRBV11-2 and TRBJ2-2; unclear D gene. Germline loops: CDR1 SGHAT, CDR2 FQNNGV. The CDR3 spans 17 residues. Deletions cut 7 bases from V and 7 bases from J, with 25 bases between. The CDR3 DNA reads TGTGCCAGCATCCCCCCGACGGGTGGATTAAATAACGGGGAGCTGTTTTTT. Amino acids: CASIPPTGGLNNGELFF. Complete variable domain (other parts from reference TRBV11-2 and TRBJ2-2): EAGVAQSPRYKIIEKRQSVAFWCNPISGHATLYWYQQILGQGPKLLIQFQNNGVVDDSQLPKDRFSAERLKGVDSTLKIQPAKLEDSAVYLCASIPPTGGLNNGELFFGEGSRLTVL.